The sequence of this T cell receptor beta chain was determined in a study of blood T cells in healthy people across ages. This clonotype occurred a few times. The CDR3 runs to 11 residues. The germline V and J ends were trimmed by 4 bases and 7 bases, with 10 bases remaining between them. Germline CDR1 reads DFQATT; CDR2 reads SNEGSKA (reference sequence). The second PCR ran roughly 7 to 12 cycles with a sample-barcoded 5' primer and J-beta primers. A tag from a template-switch adaptor with 12 random nucleotides marked each cDNA molecule. TCRdb ran MiXCR on the 5' RACE reads and lists one entry per CDR3 protein. The sample includes approximately 580,000 distinct CDR3 sequences, about 24% of them seen just once. The data also belong to a second study, concerning T cells of mothers and their children.

The sequenced sample consisted of blood. This TCR was recovered from a boy younger than 18 in good health. The V gene is TRBV20-1, the J gene TRBJ1-1, with D uncertain. CDR3 bases: TGCAGTGCTAAGGAACGGAGTGAAGCTTTCTTT. Its translation is CSAKERSEAFF.